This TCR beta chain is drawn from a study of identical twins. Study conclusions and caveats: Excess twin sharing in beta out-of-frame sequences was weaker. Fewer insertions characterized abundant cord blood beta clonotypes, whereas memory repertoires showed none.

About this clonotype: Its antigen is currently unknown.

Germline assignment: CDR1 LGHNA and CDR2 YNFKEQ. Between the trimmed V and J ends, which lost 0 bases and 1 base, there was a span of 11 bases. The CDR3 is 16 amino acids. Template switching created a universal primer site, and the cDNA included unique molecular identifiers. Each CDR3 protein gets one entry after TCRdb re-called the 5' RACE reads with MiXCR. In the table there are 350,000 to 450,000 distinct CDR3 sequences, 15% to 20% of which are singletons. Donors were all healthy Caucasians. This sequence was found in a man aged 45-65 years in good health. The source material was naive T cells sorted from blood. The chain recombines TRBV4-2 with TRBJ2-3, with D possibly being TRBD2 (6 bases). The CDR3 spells CASSQEGGDGTDTQYF. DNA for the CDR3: TGTGCCAGCAGCCAAGAAGGAGGGGATGGCACAGATACGCAGTATTTT.